One and the same sample provided the 2 T cell receptor beta chains below, sequenced in a study of tumor-infiltrating lymphocytes in primary liver carcinoma. Unsorted whole blood supplied the RNA, and germline DNA was extracted too. Production of TCR beta cDNA used around 500 ng total RNA together with a constant-region primer. Three rounds of nested multiplex PCR with slightly modified ARM-PCR produced TCR beta libraries. In the first two PCR rounds, TRBV1-TRBV30 forward primers were paired with a C-beta reverse primer, and each round lasted nine to ten cycles. Via MiXCR, TCRdb re-called the multiplex PCR reads, giving one row per CDR3 protein. The sample holds approximately 300,000 distinct CDR3 sequences, 65% seen once. The sequencing input was peripheral blood. The receptors here all came from a middle-aged man with primary liver carcinoma and hepatitis B virus infection.

In its sample, this clonotype was seen once. Possible read error: a much larger clone is one base away. The chain joins TRBV24-1 to TRBJ1-4; D is ambiguous. This CDR3 spans 18 amino acids. The germline gives CDR1 KGHDR, CDR2 SFDVKD. This CDR3 is CVTISHWETSATNEKLFF. CDR3 sequence (DNA): TGTGTCACCATTTCCCATTGGGAAACGTCTGCAACTAATGAAAAACTGTTTTTT.

A remark on this clonotype: At one end the junction does not follow the germline gene, possibly because of a read error. This rearrangement joins TRBV11-2 to TRBJ2-2; 7 bases are shared with TRBD2. The CDR3 runs 17 residues. Germline V gene sequence: CDR1 SGHAT, CDR2 FQNNGV. The CDR3 region is CGSSLFSRRENTGELFF. The CDR3 nucleotides read TGTGGCAGCAGCTTATTTTCGCGGCGGGAGAACACCGGGGAGTTGTTTTTT.